Sequencing of this T cell receptor (beta chain) was carried out in a study of T cell changes during pregnancy in multiple sclerosis. Clones were read by immunoSEQ multiplex PCR, and TCRdb kept only the in-frame ones, dropping some. The sample has around 96,000 clones; almost 95% are singletons. Sequences were derived from peripheral blood, sampled in the third trimester of pregnancy. The receptor's source is a female donor with multiple sclerosis, enrolled in a pregnancy study.

The CDR3 is CASSTTSGAYNEQFF. CDR3 in DNA: TGTGCCAGCAGTACGACTAGCGGGGCTTACAATGAGCAGTTCTTC. The rearrangement links TRBV4-2 to TRBJ2-1, with 11 bases identical to TRBD2. The CDR3 loop spans 15 amino acids. Trimming at V came to 6 bases and at J to 4 bases, leaving 5 bases not matched to a gene. Germline V CDR1 and CDR2: LGHNA, YNFKEQ.